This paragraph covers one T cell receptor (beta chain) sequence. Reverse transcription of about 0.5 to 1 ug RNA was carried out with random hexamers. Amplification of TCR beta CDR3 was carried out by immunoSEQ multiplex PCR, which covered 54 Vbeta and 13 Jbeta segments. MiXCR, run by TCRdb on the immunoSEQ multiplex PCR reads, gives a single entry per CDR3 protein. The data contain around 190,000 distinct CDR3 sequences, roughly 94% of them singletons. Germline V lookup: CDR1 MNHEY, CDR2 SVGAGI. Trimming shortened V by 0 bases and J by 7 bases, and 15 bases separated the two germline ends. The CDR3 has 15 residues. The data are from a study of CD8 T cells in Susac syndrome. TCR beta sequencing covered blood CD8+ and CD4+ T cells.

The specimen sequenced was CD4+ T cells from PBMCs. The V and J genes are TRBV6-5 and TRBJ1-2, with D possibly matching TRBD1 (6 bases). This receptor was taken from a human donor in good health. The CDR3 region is CASSYSTTGGSGYTF. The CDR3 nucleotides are TGTGCCAGCAGTTACTCTACCACGGGGGGCAGTGGCTACACCTTC.